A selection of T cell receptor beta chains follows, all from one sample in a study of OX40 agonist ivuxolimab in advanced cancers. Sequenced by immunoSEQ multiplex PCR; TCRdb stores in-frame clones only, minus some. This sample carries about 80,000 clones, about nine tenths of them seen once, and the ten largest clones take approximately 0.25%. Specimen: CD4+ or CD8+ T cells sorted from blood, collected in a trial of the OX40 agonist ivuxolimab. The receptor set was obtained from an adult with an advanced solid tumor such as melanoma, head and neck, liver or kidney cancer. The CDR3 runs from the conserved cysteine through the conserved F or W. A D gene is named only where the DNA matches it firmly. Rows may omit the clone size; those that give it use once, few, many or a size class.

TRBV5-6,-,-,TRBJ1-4,TGTGCCAGCAGCCCCTTTTGGGTGGAGGCAACTAATGAAAAACTGTTTTTT,CASSPFWVEATNEKLFF
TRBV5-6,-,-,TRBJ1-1,TGTGCCAGCAGCTCCCTTGGGACGGGGAACACTGAAGCTTTCTTT,CASSSLGTGNTEAFF
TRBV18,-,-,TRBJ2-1,TGTGCCAGCTCACCACAGGGAGGTGCGGGCAATGAGCAGTTCTTC,CASSPQGGAGNEQFF
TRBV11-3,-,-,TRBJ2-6,TGTGCCAGCAGCCGAAGCGGTGGTGGGGCCAACGTCCTGACTTTC,CASSRSGGGANVLTF
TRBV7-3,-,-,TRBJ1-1,TGTGCCAGCAGCGCCAGTGGGACCTTGAACACTGAAGCTTTCTTT,CASSASGTLNTEAFF
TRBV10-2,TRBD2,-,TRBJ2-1,TGCGCCAGCAGTGAGTTAACGGGAGGGAGAGATGAGCAGTTCTTC,CASSELTGGRDEQFF
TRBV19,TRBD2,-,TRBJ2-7,TGTGCCAGTAGTCCGGGGGGTCCTTCCTACGAGCAGTACTTC,CASSPGGPSYEQYF
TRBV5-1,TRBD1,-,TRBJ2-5,TGCGCCAGCAGCGGAACGACAGGGGGCCGGGAGACCCAGTACTTC,CASSGTTGGRETQYF
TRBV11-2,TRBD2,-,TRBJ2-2,TGTGCCAGCAGCTTCCTAGCGGGAGGGAACACCGGGGAGCTGTTTTTT,CASSFLAGGNTGELFF
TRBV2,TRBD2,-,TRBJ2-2,TGTGCCAGCACGGGACTAGCGGGAGGGAACACCGGGGAGCTGTTTTTT,CASTGLAGGNTGELFF
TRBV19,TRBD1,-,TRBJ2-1,TGTGCCAGTAGTCCGAGACAGGGTACGTACAATGAGCAGTTCTTC,CASSPRQGTYNEQFF
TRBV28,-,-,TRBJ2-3,TGTGCCAGCAGATATGGAGGCACAGATACGCAGTATTTT,CASRYGGTDTQYF
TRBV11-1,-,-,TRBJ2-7,TGTGCCAGCAGCTTAGGTCCGGCAGGGGGGATCGACGAGCAGTACTTC,CASSLGPAGGIDEQYF
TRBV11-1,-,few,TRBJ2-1,TGTGCCAGCAGCTCCGCTCAATACAGTGAGCAGTTCTTC,CASSSAQYSEQFF
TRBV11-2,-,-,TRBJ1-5,TGTGCCAGCAGCCATCCCGGGGCTAATCAGCCCCAGCATTTT,CASSHPGANQPQHF
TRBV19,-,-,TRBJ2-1,TGTGCCAGTAGTCCATACAAGGGAAATAGGGATGAGCAGTTCTTC,CASSPYKGNRDEQFF